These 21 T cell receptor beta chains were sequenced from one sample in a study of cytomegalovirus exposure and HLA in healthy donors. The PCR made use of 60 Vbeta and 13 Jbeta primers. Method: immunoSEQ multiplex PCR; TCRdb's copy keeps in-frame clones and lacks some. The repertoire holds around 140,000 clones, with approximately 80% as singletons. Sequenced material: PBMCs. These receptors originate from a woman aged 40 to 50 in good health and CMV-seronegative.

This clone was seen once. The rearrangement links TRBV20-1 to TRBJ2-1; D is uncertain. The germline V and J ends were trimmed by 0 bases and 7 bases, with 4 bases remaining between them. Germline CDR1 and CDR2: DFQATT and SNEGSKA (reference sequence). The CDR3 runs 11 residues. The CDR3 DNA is TGCAGTGCTAGAGATCCGAATGAGCAGTTCTTC. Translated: CSARDPNEQFF.

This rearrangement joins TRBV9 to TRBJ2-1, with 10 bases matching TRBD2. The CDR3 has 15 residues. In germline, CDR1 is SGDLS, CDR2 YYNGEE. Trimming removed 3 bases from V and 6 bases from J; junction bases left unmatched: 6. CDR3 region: CASSDLAGASNEQFF. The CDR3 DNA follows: TGTGCCAGCAGCGACCTAGCGGGGGCCTCCAATGAGCAGTTCTTC.

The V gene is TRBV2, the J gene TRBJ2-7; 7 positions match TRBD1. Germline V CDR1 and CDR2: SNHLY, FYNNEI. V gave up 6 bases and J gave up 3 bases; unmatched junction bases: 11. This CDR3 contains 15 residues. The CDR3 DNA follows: TGTGCCAGCAGCCCGACAGGGAGCCTAGGCTACGAGCAGTACTTC. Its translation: CASSPTGSLGYEQYF.

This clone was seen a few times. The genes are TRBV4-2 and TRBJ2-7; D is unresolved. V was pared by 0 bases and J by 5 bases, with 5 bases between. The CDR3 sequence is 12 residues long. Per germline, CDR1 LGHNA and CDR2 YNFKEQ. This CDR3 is CASSQDLHEQYF. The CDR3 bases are TGTGCCAGCAGCCAAGATCTCCACGAGCAGTACTTC.

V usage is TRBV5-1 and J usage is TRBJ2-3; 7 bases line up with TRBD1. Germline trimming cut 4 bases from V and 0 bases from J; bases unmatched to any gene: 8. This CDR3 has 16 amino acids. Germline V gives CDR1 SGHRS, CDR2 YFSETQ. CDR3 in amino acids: CASSKTGTDSTDTQYF. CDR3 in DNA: TGCGCCAGCAGCAAAACCGGGACAGACAGCACAGATACGCAGTATTTT.

The chain's CDR3 is CASSDSPGGYNEQFF. Here the CDR3 DNA reads TGTGCCAGCAGTGACTCCCCGGGGGGGTACAATGAGCAGTTCTTC. The J gene is TRBJ2-1, the V gene TRBV6-4; 8 bases align to TRBD2. Germline V gives CDR1 MRHNA, CDR2 SNTAGT. CDR3 length: 15 residues. The V gene end was trimmed by 0 bases and the J gene end by 4 bases; junction bases not matched to a gene: 2.

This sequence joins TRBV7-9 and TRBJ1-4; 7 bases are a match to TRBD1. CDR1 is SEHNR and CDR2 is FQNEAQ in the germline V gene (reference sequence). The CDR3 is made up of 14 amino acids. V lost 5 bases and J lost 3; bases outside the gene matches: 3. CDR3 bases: TGTGCCAGCAGCCCGGGACAGCCTAATGAAAAACTGTTTTTT. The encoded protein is CASSPGQPNEKLFF.

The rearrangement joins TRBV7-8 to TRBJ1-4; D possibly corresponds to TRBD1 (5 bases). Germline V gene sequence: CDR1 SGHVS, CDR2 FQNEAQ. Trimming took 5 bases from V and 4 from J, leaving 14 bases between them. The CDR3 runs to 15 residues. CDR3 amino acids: CASSPSPGGNEKLFF. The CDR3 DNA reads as TGTGCCAGCAGCCCCAGTCCGGGGGGTAATGAAAAACTGTTTTTT.

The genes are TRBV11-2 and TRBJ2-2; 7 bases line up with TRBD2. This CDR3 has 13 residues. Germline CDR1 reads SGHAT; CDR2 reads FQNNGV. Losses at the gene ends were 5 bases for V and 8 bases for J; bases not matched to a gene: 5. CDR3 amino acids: CASSEGLLGELFF. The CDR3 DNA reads TGTGCCAGCAGCGAGGGACTATTGGGGGAGCTGTTTTTT.

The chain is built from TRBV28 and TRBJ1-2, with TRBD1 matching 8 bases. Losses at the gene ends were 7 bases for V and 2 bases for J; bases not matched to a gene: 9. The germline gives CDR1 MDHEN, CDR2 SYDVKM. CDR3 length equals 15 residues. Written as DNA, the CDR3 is TGTGCCAGCACCCCCGGGACAGGTCCCAACTATGGCTACACCTTC. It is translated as CASTPGTGPNYGYTF.

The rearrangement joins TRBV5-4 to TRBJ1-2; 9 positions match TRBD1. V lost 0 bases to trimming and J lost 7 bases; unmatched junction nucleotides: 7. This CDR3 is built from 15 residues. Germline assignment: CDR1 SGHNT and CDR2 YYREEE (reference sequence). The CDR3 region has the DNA TGTGCCAGCAGCTTGGGTCTGGGACAGGGTGGTGGCTACACCTTC. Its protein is CASSLGLGQGGGYTF.

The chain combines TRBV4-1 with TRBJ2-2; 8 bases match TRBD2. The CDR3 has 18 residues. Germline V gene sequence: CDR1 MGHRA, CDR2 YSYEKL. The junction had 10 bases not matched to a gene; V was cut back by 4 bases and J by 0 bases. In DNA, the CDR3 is TGCGCCAGCAGCCCCGGTCGGTGGCGGGGGGCGAACACCGGGGAGCTGTTTTTT. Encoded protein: CASSPGRWRGANTGELFF.

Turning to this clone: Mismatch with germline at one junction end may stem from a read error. CDR3: CASSPRLQGFATNEKLFF. The CDR3 coding sequence is TGTGCCAGCTCCCCACGACTACAAGGTTTCGCAACTAATGAAAAACTGTTTTTT. This rearrangement joins TRBV18 to TRBJ1-4; D ambiguous. This CDR3 contains 18 residues. Germline V CDR1 and CDR2: KGHSH, LQKENI. The full variable domain, completed using reference TRBV18 and TRBJ1-4, is NAGVMQNPRHLVRRRGQEARLRCSPMKGHSHVYWYRQLPEEGLKFMVYLQKENIIDESGMPKERFSAEFPKEGPSILRIQQVVRGDSAAYFCASSPRLQGFATNEKLFFGSGTQLSVL.

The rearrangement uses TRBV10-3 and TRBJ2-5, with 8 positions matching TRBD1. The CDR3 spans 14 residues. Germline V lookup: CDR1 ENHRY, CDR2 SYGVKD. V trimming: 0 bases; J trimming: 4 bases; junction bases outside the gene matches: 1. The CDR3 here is CAISESGQGETQYF. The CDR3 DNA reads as TGTGCCATCAGTGAGTCCGGACAGGGAGAGACCCAGTACTTC.

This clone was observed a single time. CDR3 nucleotide sequence: TGTGCCAGCAGCTTAAGGGAACCGACAGACCTGAACACTGAAGCTTTCTTT. Its protein product is CASSLREPTDLNTEAFF. The genes are TRBV7-3 and TRBJ1-1; tentative D call: TRBD1 (5 bases). The CDR3 loop spans 17 amino acids. Trimming removed 1 base from V and 0 bases from J, with 15 bases in between. Germline V lookup: CDR1 SGHTA, CDR2 FQGTGA.

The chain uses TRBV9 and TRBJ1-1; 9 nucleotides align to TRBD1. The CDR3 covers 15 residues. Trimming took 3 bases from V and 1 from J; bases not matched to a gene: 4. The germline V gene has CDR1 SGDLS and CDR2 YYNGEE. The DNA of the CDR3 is TGTGCCAGCAGCGCAAGGGGACAGGGGAACACTGAAGCTTTCTTT. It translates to CASSARGQGNTEAFF.

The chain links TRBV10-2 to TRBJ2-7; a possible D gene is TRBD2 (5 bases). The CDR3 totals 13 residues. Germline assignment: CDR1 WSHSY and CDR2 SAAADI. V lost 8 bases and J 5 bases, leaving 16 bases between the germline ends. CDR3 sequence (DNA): TGCGCCAGCTTTCACGAGGGTAACCACGAGCAGTACTTC. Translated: CASFHEGNHEQYF.

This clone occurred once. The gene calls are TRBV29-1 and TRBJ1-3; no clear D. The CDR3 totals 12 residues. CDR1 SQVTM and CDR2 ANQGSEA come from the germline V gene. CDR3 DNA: TGCACCATTATTAGCTCTGGAAACACCATATATTTT. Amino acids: CTIISSGNTIYF.

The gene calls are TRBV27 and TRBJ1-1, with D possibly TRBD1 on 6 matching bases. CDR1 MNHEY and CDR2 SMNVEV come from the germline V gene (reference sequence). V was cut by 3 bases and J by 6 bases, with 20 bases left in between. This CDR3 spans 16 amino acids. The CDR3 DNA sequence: TGTGCCAGCAGTTTTGGGCAGGGGTTCATGAGGGCTGAAGCTTTCTTT. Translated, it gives CASSFGQGFMRAEAFF.

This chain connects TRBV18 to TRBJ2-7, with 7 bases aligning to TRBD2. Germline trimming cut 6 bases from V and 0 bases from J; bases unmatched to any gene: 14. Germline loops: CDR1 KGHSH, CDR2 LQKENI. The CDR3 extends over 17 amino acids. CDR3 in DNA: TGTGCCAGCTCTCCGGGTGTGAGCGGGGTCAGCTCCTACGAGCAGTACTTC. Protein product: CASSPGVSGVSSYEQYF.

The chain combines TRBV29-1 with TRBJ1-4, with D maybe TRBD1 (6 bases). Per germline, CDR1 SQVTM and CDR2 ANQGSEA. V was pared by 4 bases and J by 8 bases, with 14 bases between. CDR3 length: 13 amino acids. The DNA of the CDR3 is TGCAGCGTTGCTCAGGGGCTGGGGGAAAAACTGTTTTTT. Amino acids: CSVAQGLGEKLFF.